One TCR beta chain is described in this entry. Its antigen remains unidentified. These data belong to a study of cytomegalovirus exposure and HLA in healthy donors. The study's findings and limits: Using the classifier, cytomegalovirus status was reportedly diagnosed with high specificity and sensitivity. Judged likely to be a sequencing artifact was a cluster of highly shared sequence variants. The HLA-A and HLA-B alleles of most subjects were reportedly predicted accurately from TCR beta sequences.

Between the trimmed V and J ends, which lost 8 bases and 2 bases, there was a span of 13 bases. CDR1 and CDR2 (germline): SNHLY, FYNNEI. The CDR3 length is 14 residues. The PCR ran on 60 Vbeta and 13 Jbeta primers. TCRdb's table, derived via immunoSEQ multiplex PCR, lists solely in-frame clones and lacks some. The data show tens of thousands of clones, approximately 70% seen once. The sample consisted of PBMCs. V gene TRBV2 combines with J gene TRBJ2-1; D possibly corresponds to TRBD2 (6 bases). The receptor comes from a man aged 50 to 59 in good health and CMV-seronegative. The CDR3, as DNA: TGTGCCAGCCTGGAGGGGCTAGCCTACAATGAGCAGTTCTTC. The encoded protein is CASLEGLAYNEQFF.